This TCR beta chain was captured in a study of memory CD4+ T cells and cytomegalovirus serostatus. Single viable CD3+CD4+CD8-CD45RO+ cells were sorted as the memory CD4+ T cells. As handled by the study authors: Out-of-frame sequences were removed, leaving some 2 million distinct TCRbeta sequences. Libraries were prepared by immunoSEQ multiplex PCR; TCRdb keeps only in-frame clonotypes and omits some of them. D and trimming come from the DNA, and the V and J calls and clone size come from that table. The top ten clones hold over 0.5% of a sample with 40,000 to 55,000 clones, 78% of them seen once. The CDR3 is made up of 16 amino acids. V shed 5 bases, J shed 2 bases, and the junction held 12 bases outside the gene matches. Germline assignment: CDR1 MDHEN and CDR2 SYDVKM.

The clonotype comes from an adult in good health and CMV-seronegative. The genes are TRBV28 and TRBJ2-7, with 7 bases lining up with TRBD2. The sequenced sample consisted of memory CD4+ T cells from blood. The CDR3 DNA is TGTGCCAGCAGTCCCCACGTGGGCGGGGGAACCTACGAGCAGTACTTC. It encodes CASSPHVGGGTYEQYF.